The clone carrying this T cell receptor (beta chain) has just one count. This sample was included in a study of blood T cell repertoires in COVID-19. Study-level background: Both acute and convalescent COVID-19 samples were obtained from the United States, Italy and Spain. The analysed material was cDNA or gDNA that came from T cells, B-cell-depleted T cells, or PBMCs.

Original analysis: Amplification of reference gene primers was used by the study to estimate nucleated cell counts. Generated by immunoSEQ multiplex PCR, the TCRdb table keeps only in-frame clones and is missing some. That table gives V, J and clone size, and the DNA gave D and trimming. The sample yields about 670,000 clones, 70% to 90% seen once. The CDR3 extends over 16 amino acids. Germline V lookup: CDR1 MDHEN, CDR2 SYDVKM. Trimming took 4 bases from V and 2 from J, leaving 18 bases between them. This receptor was identified in a woman between 18 and 29 years old with acute or convalescent COVID-19. The chain links TRBV28 to TRBJ2-7; D perhaps matches TRBD1 (5 bases). The specimen sequenced was peripheral blood. In DNA form, the CDR3 reads TGTGCCAGCAGTTGGGAAGGACATTCCGGAACCTACGAGCAGTACTTC. It specifies CASSWEGHSGTYEQYF.